The 13 T cell receptor beta chains below all came from one sample that was sequenced in a study of blood T cell repertoires in COVID-19. Here immunoSEQ multiplex PCR was the method, and the copy in TCRdb shows in-frame clones only, minus some. Here the sample spans approximately 62,000 clones, about 81% being singletons. The sequencing sample was made of peripheral blood. The receptors were sampled from an elderly man with acute or convalescent COVID-19.

This clone was counted between two and nine times. V usage is TRBV11-3 and J usage is TRBJ2-2, with D tentatively TRBD2 (7 bases). The V and J ends lost 7 bases and 2 bases respectively, with 11 bases between them. CDR1 is SGHNT and CDR2 is YENEEA in the germline V gene. CDR3 length equals 14 residues. The CDR3 region has the DNA TGTGCCAGCAAACCGGGGGGCAACACCGGGGAGCTGTTTTTT. It encodes CASKPGGNTGELFF.

This chain's CDR3 is CASSFQNSGATNEKLFF. CDR3 DNA: TGTGCCAGCAGTTTCCAAAACTCAGGTGCAACTAATGAAAAACTGTTTTTT. V and J are TRBV27 and TRBJ1-4; the D is unclear. Trimming took 3 bases from V and 0 from J, leaving 14 bases between them. This CDR3 comprises 17 residues. Germline CDR1 MNHEY, CDR2 SMNVEV (reference sequence).

The V gene is TRBV10-3, the J gene TRBJ2-7, with a tentative D call TRBD1 (5 bases). CDR3 length: 14 residues. V lost 0 bases and J lost 4, with 10 bases in between. Germline loops: CDR1 ENHRY, CDR2 SYGVKD. In DNA form, the CDR3 reads TGTGCCATCAGTGAGTCTACAGGCGGTTACGAGCAGTACTTC. This codes for CAISESTGGYEQYF.

The chain carries TRBV28 and TRBJ1-2, with D perhaps matching TRBD1 (5 bases). The CDR3 has 16 residues. V was cut by 6 bases and J by 6 bases, with 23 bases left in between. The V gene's germline CDR1 is MDHEN and CDR2 SYDVKM. The CDR3: CASRGRMGTAVDGYTF. DNA for the CDR3: TGTGCCAGCAGGGGGAGGATGGGGACCGCGGTTGATGGCTACACCTTC.

This clone was observed a handful of times. The V gene is TRBV27, the J gene TRBJ2-2; perhaps TRBD2 as D (5 bases). Germline lookup yields CDR1 MNHEY and CDR2 SMNVEV (reference sequence). The V gene lost 8 bases and the J gene lost 4 bases, with 20 bases spanning the gap. This CDR3 has 16 amino acids. In DNA form, the CDR3 reads TGTGCCAGCGGAGTAAGAGGGTACGACGGCACCGGGGAGCTGTTTTTT. Its protein is CASGVRGYDGTGELFF.

The rearrangement links TRBV14 to TRBJ2-3; 12 bases line up with TRBD2. The V gene end was trimmed by 2 bases and the J gene end by 7 bases; junction bases not matched to a gene: 10. The length of the CDR3 is 17 residues. Germline V gene data show CDR1 as SGHDN and CDR2 as FVKESK. The CDR3 nucleotides are TGTGCCAGCAGCCAACCCCTAGCGGGGGGGCCTTCCCATACGCAGTATTTT. This encodes CASSQPLAGGPSHTQYF.

The chain links TRBV5-1 to TRBJ1-5, with TRBD1 identical over 7 bases. V trimming: 5 bases; J trimming: 2 bases; junction bases outside the gene matches: 4. CDR1 and CDR2 from the germline V gene are SGHRS and YFSETQ. The CDR3 has 14 residues. The CDR3 nucleotides read TGCGCCAGCAGTTCCACAGGGGGCAATCAGCCCCAGCATTTT. It specifies CASSSTGGNQPQHF.

This clone was seen more than once but under ten times. The chain combines TRBV5-5 with TRBJ1-4; D gene ambiguous. The V end lost 3 bases, the J end lost 3 bases, and 15 bases lay between the germline ends. CDR1 is SGHKS, CDR2 YYEKEE, per germline (reference sequence). The CDR3 is made up of 16 amino acids. Here the CDR3 DNA reads TGTGCCAGCAGCTCCACCCCTTCCGCGGCTAATGAAAAACTGTTTTTT. This sequence encodes CASSSTPSAANEKLFF.

The chain couples TRBV6-6 to TRBJ2-1; D is ambiguous. V gave up 2 bases and J gave up 0 bases, with 8 bases separating them. The CDR3 runs 15 residues. Germline V gene data show CDR1 as MNHNY and CDR2 as SVGAGI (reference sequence). CDR3 protein: CASSYETVSYNEQFF. The CDR3 DNA follows: TGTGCCAGCAGTTACGAGACTGTCTCCTACAATGAGCAGTTCTTC.

The rearrangement joins TRBV11-3 to TRBJ1-1, with 7 bases matching TRBD1. From germline, CDR1 is SGHNT and CDR2 YENEEA. The CDR3 totals 15 residues. V lost 4 bases and J lost 0; bases outside the gene matches: 5. CDR3 bases: TGTGCCAGCAGCTGGTGGGACAGCTTGAACACTGAAGCTTTCTTT. This encodes CASSWWDSLNTEAFF. The whole variable domain, remainder taken from reference TRBV11-3 and TRBJ1-1, is EAGVVQSPRYKIIEKKQPVAFWCNPISGHNTLYWYLQNLGQGPELLIRYENEEAVDDSQLPKDRFSAERLKGVDSTLKIQPAELGDSAVYLCASSWWDSLNTEAFFGQGTRLTVV.

The rearrangement joins TRBV2 to TRBJ1-2; D is possibly TRBD1 (5 bases). Trimming removed 4 bases from V and 4 bases from J, with 10 bases in between. The CDR3 sequence is 13 residues long. CDR1 and CDR2 (germline): SNHLY, FYNNEI. This chain's CDR3 is CASSVRQTYGYTF. In nucleotides, the CDR3 is TGTGCCAGCAGTGTAAGACAGACCTATGGCTACACCTTC.

The chain has TRBV6-6 and TRBJ1-2; 8 positions match TRBD1. Trimming took 2 bases from V and 4 from J; bases not matched to a gene: 9. The CDR3 covers 16 residues. Germline V gene sequence: CDR1 MNHNY, CDR2 SVGAGI (reference sequence). CDR3 nucleotides: TGTGCCAGCAGTTACCCTTACGGACAGGGAGGCTATGGCTACACCTTC. It codes for CASSYPYGQGGYGYTF.

The V and J genes are TRBV3-1 (or the pseudogene TRBV3-2) and TRBJ1-2; D possibly corresponds to TRBD1 (6 bases). Germline V gene lookup returns CDR1 LGHDT and CDR2 YNNKEL (reference sequence). The CDR3 extends over 15 amino acids. V lost 5 bases to trimming and J lost 4 bases, with 17 bases between them. The CDR3 loop is CASSSRRGGVYGYTF. DNA of the CDR3: TGTGCCAGCAGCTCAAGAAGGGGGGGGGTCTATGGCTACACCTTC.